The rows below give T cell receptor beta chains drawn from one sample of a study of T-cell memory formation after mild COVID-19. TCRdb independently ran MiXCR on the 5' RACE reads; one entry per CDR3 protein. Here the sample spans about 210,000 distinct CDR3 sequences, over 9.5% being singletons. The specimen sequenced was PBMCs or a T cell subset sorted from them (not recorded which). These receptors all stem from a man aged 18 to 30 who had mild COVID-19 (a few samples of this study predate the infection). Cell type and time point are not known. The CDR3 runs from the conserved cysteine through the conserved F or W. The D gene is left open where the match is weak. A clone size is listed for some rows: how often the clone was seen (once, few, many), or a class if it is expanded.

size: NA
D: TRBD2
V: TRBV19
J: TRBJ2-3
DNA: TGTGCCAGTAGTCCCCGGGGGGGAGCTAGCACAGATACGCAGTATTTT
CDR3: CASSPRGGASTDTQYF

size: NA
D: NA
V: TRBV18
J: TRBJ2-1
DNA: TGTGCCAGCTCACCAACCGGGGAGCAGTTCTTC
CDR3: CASSPTGEQFF

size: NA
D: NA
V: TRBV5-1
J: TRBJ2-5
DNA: TGCGCCAGCAGCGATGGGGACGGAGAGACCCAGTACTTC
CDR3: CASSDGDGETQYF

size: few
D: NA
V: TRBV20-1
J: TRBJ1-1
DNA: TGCAGTGCTAGAGATAGTCTGCAAAGCACTGAAGCTTTCTTT
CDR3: CSARDSLQSTEAFF

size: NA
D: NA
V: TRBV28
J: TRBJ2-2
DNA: TGTGCCAGCAGTCTAGGGGGGGTCAGGACCGGGGAGCTGTTTTTT
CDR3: CASSLGGVRTGELFF

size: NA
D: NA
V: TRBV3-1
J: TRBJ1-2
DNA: TGTGCCAGCAGCCGCGGTATCGGGAACTATGGCTACACCTTC
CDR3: CASSRGIGNYGYTF

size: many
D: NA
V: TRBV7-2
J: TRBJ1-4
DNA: TGTGCCAGCAGCCCCTGGGGGCGCAGAAATGAAAAACTGTTTTTT
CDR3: CASSPWGRRNEKLFF

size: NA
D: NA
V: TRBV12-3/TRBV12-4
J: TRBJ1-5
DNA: TGTGCCAGCAGCCTCCGGGGGGCCAATCAGCCCCAGCATTTT
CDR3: CASSLRGANQPQHF

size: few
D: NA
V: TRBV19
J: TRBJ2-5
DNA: TGTGCCAGTAGTAACCGGCAGGGGCAAGAGACCCAGTACTTC
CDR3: CASSNRQGQETQYF

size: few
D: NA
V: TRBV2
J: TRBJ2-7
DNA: TGTGCCAGCAGCCCAAATTGGACCCTTTTGGAGCAGTACTTC
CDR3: CASSPNWTLLEQYF

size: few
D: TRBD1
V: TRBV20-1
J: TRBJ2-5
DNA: TGCAGTGCCTTTGGACAGGGGCAAGAGACCCAGTACTTC
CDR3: CSAFGQGQETQYF

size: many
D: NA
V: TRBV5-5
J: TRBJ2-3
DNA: TGTGCCAGCAGCTTGGCCGTCGCCACAGATACGCAGTATTTT
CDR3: CASSLAVATDTQYF

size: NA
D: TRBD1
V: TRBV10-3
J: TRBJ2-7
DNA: TGTGCCATCAGCGGGACAGACCGCCCTCACTACGAGCAGTACTTC
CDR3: CAISGTDRPHYEQYF

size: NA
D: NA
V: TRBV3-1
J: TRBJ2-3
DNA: TGTGCCAGCAGCCAAGAACTGGGGGGCGGTGATACGCAGTATTTT
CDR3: CASSQELGGGDTQYF

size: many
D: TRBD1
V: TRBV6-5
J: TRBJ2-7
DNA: TGTGCCAGCAGCCCTAGACAGGGAGTAAGCTCCTACGAGCAGTACTTC
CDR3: CASSPRQGVSSYEQYF

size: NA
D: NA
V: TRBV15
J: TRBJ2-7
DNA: TGTGCCACCAGCAGAGATCTCGGGCAGGGCTCCTACGAGCAGTACTTC
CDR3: CATSRDLGQGSYEQYF

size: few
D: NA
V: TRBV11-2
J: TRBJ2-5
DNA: TGTGCCAGCAGCTTACATCGGGGGTCGGAGACCCAGTACTTC
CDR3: CASSLHRGSETQYF

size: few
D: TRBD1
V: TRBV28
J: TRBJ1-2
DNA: TGTGCCAGCAGTCCGACGACCCGGGACAGGGGGGGGCATGGCTACACCTTC
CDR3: CASSPTTRDRGGHGYTF